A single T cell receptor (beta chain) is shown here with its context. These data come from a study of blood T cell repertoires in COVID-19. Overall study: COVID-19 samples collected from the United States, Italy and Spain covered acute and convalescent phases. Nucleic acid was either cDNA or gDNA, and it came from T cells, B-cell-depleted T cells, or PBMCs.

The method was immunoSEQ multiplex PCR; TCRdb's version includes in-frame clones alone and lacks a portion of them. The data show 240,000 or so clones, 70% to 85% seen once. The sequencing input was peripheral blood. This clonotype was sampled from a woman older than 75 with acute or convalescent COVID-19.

The CDR3 is CASSDRDRYTGELFF. CDR3 sequence (DNA): TGTGCCAGCAGCGACAGGGACAGGTACACCGGGGAGCTGTTTTTT. The chain recombines TRBV6-2 or TRBV6-3 with TRBJ2-2; 8 bases line up with TRBD1. V lost 6 bases and J lost 3; bases outside the gene matches: 6. Per germline, CDR1 MNHEY and CDR2 SVGEGT. The CDR3 has 15 amino acids.